A selection of T cell receptor beta chains follows, all from one sample in a study of blood T cell repertoires in COVID-19. Sequencing was performed with immunoSEQ multiplex PCR; in TCRdb, only in-frame clones are kept and a portion is missing. The table lists under 250,000 clones, 70% to 90% of them singletons. The sequenced sample was PBMCs or T cells enriched from blood (not recorded which). The receptors come from a man aged 40-55 years who had recovered from COVID-19. CDR3s include the opening cysteine and the closing phenylalanine or tryptophan.

v_gene	j_gene	CDR3aa
TRBV6-2/TRBV6-3	TRBJ1-2	CASSRGTYGTDYGYTF
TRBV28	TRBJ2-7	CASSLPWEGRSYEQYF
TRBV5-1	TRBJ1-5	CASSSLTAGNQPQHF
TRBV28	TRBJ1-5	CASREGFNQPQHF
TRBV3-1/TRBV3-2	TRBJ2-1	CASSQVNPSGIPVEQFF
TRBV5-8	TRBJ1-4	CASSYWTGNREKLFF
TRBV19	TRBJ1-5	CASSIYGYSNQPQHF
TRBV6-5	TRBJ2-1	CASSYWTSGERNEQFF
TRBV9	TRBJ2-3	CASSVLAGVTDTQYF
TRBV5-1	TRBJ2-5	CASSWAPGVQETQYF
TRBV29-1	TRBJ2-1	CSVAGLPTEQFF